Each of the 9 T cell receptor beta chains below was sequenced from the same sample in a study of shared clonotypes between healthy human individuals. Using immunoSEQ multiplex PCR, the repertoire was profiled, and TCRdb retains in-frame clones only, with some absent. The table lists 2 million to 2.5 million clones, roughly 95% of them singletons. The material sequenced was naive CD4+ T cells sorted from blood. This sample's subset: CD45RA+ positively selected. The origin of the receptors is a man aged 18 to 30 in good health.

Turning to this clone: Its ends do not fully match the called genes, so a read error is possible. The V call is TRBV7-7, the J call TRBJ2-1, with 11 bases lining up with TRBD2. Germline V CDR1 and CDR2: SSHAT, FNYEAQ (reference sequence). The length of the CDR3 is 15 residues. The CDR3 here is CASSLDSGGANEQFF. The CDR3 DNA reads TGTGCTAGCAGCTTAGATAGCGGGGGGGCCAATGAGCAGTTCTTC.

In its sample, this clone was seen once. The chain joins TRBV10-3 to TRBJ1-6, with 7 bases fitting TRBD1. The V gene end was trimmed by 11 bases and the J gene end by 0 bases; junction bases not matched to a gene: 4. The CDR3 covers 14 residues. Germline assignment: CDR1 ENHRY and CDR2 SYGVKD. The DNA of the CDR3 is TGTGCCGCCCGACAGGGCTCCTATAATTCACCCCTCCACTTT. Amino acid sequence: CAARQGSYNSPLHF.

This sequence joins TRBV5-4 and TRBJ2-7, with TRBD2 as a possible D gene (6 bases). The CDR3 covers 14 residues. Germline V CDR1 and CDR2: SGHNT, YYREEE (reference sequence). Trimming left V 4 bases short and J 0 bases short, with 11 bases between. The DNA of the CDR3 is TGTGCCAGCAGCCGGGACTTTCACTCCTACGAGCAGTACTTC. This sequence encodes CASSRDFHSYEQYF.

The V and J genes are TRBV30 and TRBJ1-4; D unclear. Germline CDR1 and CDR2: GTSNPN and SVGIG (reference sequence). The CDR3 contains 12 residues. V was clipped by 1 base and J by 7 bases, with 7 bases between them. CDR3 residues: CAWSERAEKLFF. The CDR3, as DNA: TGTGCCTGGAGTGAACGAGCTGAAAAACTGTTTTTT.

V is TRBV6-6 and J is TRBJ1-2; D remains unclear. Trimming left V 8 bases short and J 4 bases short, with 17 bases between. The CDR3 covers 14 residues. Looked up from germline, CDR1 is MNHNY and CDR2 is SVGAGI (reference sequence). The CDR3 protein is CASGRSRQIYGYTF. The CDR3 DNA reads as TGTGCCAGCGGACGCTCGAGGCAGATCTATGGCTACACCTTC.

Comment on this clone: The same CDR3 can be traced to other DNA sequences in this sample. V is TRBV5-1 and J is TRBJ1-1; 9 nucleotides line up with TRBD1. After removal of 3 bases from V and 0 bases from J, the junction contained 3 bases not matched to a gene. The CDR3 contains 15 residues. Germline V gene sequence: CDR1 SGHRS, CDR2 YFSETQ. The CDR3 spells CASSSDRGVNTEAFF. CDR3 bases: TGCGCCAGCAGCTCTGACAGGGGGGTGAACACTGAAGCTTTCTTT.

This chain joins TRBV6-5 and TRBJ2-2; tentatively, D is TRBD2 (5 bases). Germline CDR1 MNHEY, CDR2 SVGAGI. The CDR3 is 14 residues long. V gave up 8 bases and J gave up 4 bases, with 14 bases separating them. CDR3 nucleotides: TGTGCCAGCCACAGAGGGCAAAGCACCGGGGAGCTGTTTTTT. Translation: CASHRGQSTGELFF.

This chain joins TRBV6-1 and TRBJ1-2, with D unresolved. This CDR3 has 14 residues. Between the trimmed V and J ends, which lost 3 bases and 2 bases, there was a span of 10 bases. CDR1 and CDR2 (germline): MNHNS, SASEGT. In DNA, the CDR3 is TGTGCCAGCAGTGATTTGGGAGAGAACTATGGCTACACCTTC. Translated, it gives CASSDLGENYGYTF.

The CDR3 sequence is CASTYNRYWDSSTDTQYF. DNA of the CDR3: TGTGCCAGCACCTATAACCGATACTGGGACAGCAGCACAGATACGCAGTATTTT. The chain employs TRBV7-9 and TRBJ2-3; 7 bases align to TRBD1. Looked up from germline, CDR1 is SEHNR and CDR2 is FQNEAQ (reference sequence). With 7 bases clipped from V and 0 bases from J, the junction kept 16 bases outside the gene matches. The CDR3 is 18 amino acids.